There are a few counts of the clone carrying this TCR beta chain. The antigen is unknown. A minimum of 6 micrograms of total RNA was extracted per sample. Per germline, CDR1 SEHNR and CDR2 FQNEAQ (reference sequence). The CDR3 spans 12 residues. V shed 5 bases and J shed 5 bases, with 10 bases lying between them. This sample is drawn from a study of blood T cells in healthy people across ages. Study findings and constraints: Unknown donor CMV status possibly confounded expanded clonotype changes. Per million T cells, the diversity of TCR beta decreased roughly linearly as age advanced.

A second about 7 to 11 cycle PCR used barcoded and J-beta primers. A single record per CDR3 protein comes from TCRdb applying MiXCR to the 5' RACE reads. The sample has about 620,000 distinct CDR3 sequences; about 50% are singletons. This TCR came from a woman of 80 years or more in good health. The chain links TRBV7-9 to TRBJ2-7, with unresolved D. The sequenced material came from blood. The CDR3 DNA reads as TGTGCCAGCAGCCTCATCTTCCACGAGCAGTACTTC. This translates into CASSLIFHEQYF.